Listed below are T cell receptor beta chains from one sample, sequenced in a study of blood T cells in healthy people across ages. TCRdb analysed the 5' RACE reads with MiXCR anew, one entry per CDR3 protein. Of about 840,000 distinct CDR3 sequences listed, roughly 29% were seen once; the top ten hold about 9.4%. The same data also went into a second study, on T cells of mothers and their children.

What was sequenced was blood. These receptors originate from a woman aged 40 to 50 in good health. The CDR3 runs from the conserved cysteine through the conserved F or W. D genes are given only for firm matches.

v_gene	d_gene	j_gene	CDR3aa
TRBV27	-	TRBJ2-2	CASSLFKGTGELFF
TRBV7-2	TRBD1	TRBJ1-6	CASSFRTGDSPLHF
TRBV2	-	TRBJ1-5	CASSGDNYNQPQHF
TRBV3-1	-	-	CASSQVFKTQYF
TRBV7-9	-	TRBJ1-6	CASRSDGPREAPLHF
TRBV20-1	TRBD2	TRBJ2-5	CSATPKRGGYQETQYF
TRBV7-2	-	TRBJ2-5	CASSSFRAAETQYF
TRBV5-1	TRBD2	TRBJ2-3	CASSFRTSGETSSTDTQYF
TRBV2	TRBD1	TRBJ2-1	CASSAEGTGHNEQFF
TRBV12-3/TRBV12-4	TRBD1	TRBJ2-7	CASTSLVGTVTYEQYF
TRBV4-1	-	TRBJ2-4	CASGLLLGGINIRYF
TRBV3-1	-	TRBJ2-3	CASSQDPEGTSSTDTQYF